These 27 T cell receptor beta chains were all obtained from the same sample, sequenced in a study of blood T cell repertoires in COVID-19. The data were produced by immunoSEQ multiplex PCR, yet TCRdb's version contains in-frame clones alone and is incomplete. The repertoire holds 200,000 to 250,000 clones, with about 87% as singletons. Sequenced sample: peripheral blood. These receptors were taken from a young man with COVID-19, enrolled during active disease.

The V gene is TRBV9, the J gene TRBJ2-5, with D perhaps matching TRBD2 (7 bases). V lost 5 bases, J lost 2 bases, and 13 bases lay in between. The CDR3 loop spans 14 amino acids. The germline gives CDR1 SGDLS, CDR2 YYNGEE. CDR3 DNA sequence: TGTGCCAGCAGTATGGGGGGGCTACAAGAGACCCAGTACTTC. Amino acids: CASSMGGLQETQYF.

This chain joins TRBV7-2 and TRBJ2-1; D is uncertain. The V gene's germline CDR1 is SGHTA and CDR2 FQGNSA. This CDR3 is 15 amino acids long. V was trimmed by 1 base and J by 4 bases, leaving 11 bases between them. The CDR3 sequence: CASSLERRYYNEQFF. DNA of the CDR3: TGTGCCAGCAGCTTAGAGCGCCGCTATTACAATGAGCAGTTCTTC. The full variable domain, completed using reference TRBV7-2 and TRBJ2-1, is GAGVSQSPSNKVTEKGKDVELRCDPISGHTALYWYRQSLGQGLEFLIYFQGNSAPDKSGLPSDRFSAERTGGSVSTLTIQRTQQEDSAVYLCASSLERRYYNEQFFGPGTRLTVL.

The rearrangement joins TRBV3-1 (or the pseudogene TRBV3-2) to TRBJ2-5; a possible D gene is TRBD1 (6 bases). This CDR3 is 13 amino acids long. With 2 bases removed from V and 7 bases from J, the gap between germline ends came to 11 bases. Germline CDR1 is LGHDT and CDR2 is YNNKEL (reference sequence). Written as DNA, the CDR3 is TGTGCCAGCAGCCAAACAGGGTCCGGGACCCAGTACTTC. Translating gives CASSQTGSGTQYF.

The chain uses TRBV7-9 and TRBJ2-7; maybe TRBD2 (6 bases). V shed 1 base and J shed 3 bases, with 10 bases lying between them. Germline V CDR1 and CDR2: SEHNR, FQNEAQ (reference sequence). This CDR3 is built from 14 residues. In DNA, the CDR3 is TGTGCCAGCAGCTTAGGGCGGGGATTCTACGAGCAGTACTTC. Translation gives CASSLGRGFYEQYF.

The gene calls are TRBV6-6 and TRBJ1-2; 12 nucleotides align to TRBD1. The CDR3 is 14 amino acids. V shed 3 bases, J shed 8 bases, and the junction held 4 bases outside the gene matches. Germline V gene sequence: CDR1 MNHNY, CDR2 SVGAGI (reference sequence). For the CDR3, the DNA is TGTGCCAGCAGTTATCGGGACAGGGGGCTCGGCTACACCTTC. Its translation: CASSYRDRGLGYTF.

The chain couples TRBV19 to TRBJ1-1; D is undetermined. The ends were cut back, 7 bases at V and 5 bases at J, with 11 bases in the middle. The CDR3 consists of 12 residues. Germline V CDR1 and CDR2: LNHDA, SQIVND (reference sequence). The CDR3 is CASKWAGTEAFF. In nucleotides, the CDR3 is TGTGCCAGTAAGTGGGCTGGGACTGAAGCTTTCTTT.

The chain couples TRBV12-5 to TRBJ2-3; D gene unclear. The CDR3 is 13 residues long. Germline V lookup: CDR1 LGHNT, CDR2 FRNRAP. Trimming removed 6 bases at V and 4 bases at J, with 11 bases between. The DNA of the CDR3 is TGTGCTAGTGGCCCCCCCCTGTCAGATACGCAGTATTTT. This codes for CASGPPLSDTQYF. Looking up the rest from reference TRBV12-5 and TRBJ2-3 gives the full variable domain: DARVTQTPRHKVTEMGQEVTMRCQPILGHNTVFWYRQTMMQGLELLAYFRNRAPLDDSGMPKDRFSAEMPDATLATLKIQPSEPRDSAVYFCASGPPLSDTQYFGPGTRLTVL.

This rearrangement joins TRBV5-1 to TRBJ2-1; 7 positions agree with TRBD1. Germline V CDR1 and CDR2: SGHRS, YFSETQ. V shed 0 bases, J shed 3 bases, and the junction held 9 bases outside the gene matches. The CDR3 is 17 amino acids. For the CDR3, the DNA is TGCGCCAGCAGCTTGGTGTACAGGGGAAGGTTCTACAATGAGCAGTTCTTC. Amino acid sequence: CASSLVYRGRFYNEQFF. Together with reference TRBV5-1 and TRBJ2-1, the CDR3 gives the full variable domain: KAGVTQTPRYLIKTRGQQVTLSCSPISGHRSVSWYQQTPGQGLQFLFEYFSETQRNKGNFPGRFSGRQFSNSRSEMNVSTLELGDSALYLCASSLVYRGRFYNEQFFGPGTRLTVL.

The rearrangement links TRBV19 to TRBJ2-7, with D possibly matching TRBD1 (6 bases). The germline V and J ends were trimmed by 4 bases and 0 bases, with 13 bases remaining between them. CDR1 and CDR2 from the germline V gene are LNHDA and SQIVND (reference sequence). The CDR3 is 15 amino acids. The DNA for the CDR3 is TGTGCCAGTAGTAACCCGGGACACTTCTCCTACGAGCAGTACTTC. Translated: CASSNPGHFSYEQYF. Filled out from reference TRBV19 and TRBJ2-7, the complete variable domain reads DGGITQSPKYLFRKEGQNVTLSCEQNLNHDAMYWYRQDPGQGLRLIYYSQIVNDFQKGDIAEGYSVSREKKESFPLTVTSAQKNPTAFYLCASSNPGHFSYEQYFGPGTRLTVT.

The chain employs TRBV27 and TRBJ1-2; 8 bases align to TRBD1. Germline assignment: CDR1 MNHEY and CDR2 SMNVEV (reference sequence). CDR3 length equals 15 residues. J gave up 2 bases and V 5 bases, and 7 bases lay outside the gene matches. This CDR3 reads CASSDGQGGNYGYTF. The CDR3 DNA is TGTGCCAGCAGTGATGGACAGGGAGGAAACTATGGCTACACCTTC.

In this sample, this clone turned up once. The chain joins TRBV7-9 to TRBJ2-1, with D possibly matching TRBD1 (6 bases). The CDR3 is made up of 13 amino acids. Germline CDR1 is SEHNR and CDR2 is FQNEAQ (reference sequence). V lost 5 bases to trimming and J lost 4 bases, with 9 bases between them. The CDR3 region has the DNA TGTGCCAGCAGCCCCACAGGGTACAATGAGCAGTTCTTC. Translation: CASSPTGYNEQFF. The whole variable domain, filled in from reference TRBV7-9 and TRBJ2-1, reads DTGVSQNPRHKITKRGQNVTFRCDPISEHNRLYWYRQTLGQGPEFLTYFQNEAQLEKSRLLSDRFSAERPKGSFSTLEIQRTEQGDSAMYLCASSPTGYNEQFFGPGTRLTVL.

This clone occurred a few times. The rearrangement joins TRBV7-2 to TRBJ2-1, with D unclear. V was trimmed by 3 bases and J by 7 bases, leaving 10 bases between them. The CDR3 length is 13 residues. CDR1 is SGHTA and CDR2 is FQGNSA in the germline V gene. The CDR3 coding sequence is TGTGCCAGCAGCTTTCTCAGATATAATGAGCAGTTCTTC. It codes for CASSFLRYNEQFF. The full variable domain, with the rest looked up from reference TRBV7-2 and TRBJ2-1, is GAGVSQSPSNKVTEKGKDVELRCDPISGHTALYWYRQSLGQGLEFLIYFQGNSAPDKSGLPSDRFSAERTGGSVSTLTIQRTQQEDSAVYLCASSFLRYNEQFFGPGTRLTVL.

The genes are TRBV29-1 and TRBJ2-1, with 13 nucleotides matching TRBD2. Germline V gene lookup returns CDR1 SQVTM and CDR2 ANQGSEA. The CDR3 runs to 14 residues. Unmatched junction bases numbered 6, after V lost 4 bases and J lost 9 bases. CDR3 loop: CSVAGLAGVSEQFF. CDR3 nucleotides: TGCAGCGTTGCAGGACTAGCGGGAGTGAGTGAGCAGTTCTTC.

V and J are TRBV12-1 and TRBJ1-3; TRBD1 was called by the table and not checked on the DNA. TRBV12-1 is assigned pseudogene status. The CDR3 loop spans 18 amino acids. In DNA, the CDR3 is TGTGCCAGCAGCTTTGGAGTCTGTACAGGGGGCTCTGGAAACACCATATATTTT. It encodes CASSFGVCTGGSGNTIYF.

The J gene is TRBJ2-5, the V gene TRBV7-4, with 11 positions matching TRBD2. CDR3 size: 17 residues. Germline-derived CDR1 and CDR2 are SGHVT and SQSDAQ. J lost 2 bases, V lost 5 bases, and 10 bases had no gene match. Here the CDR3 reads CASSPGGLAEHQETQYF. The CDR3 DNA is TGTGCCAGCAGCCCCGGGGGACTAGCGGAGCATCAAGAGACCCAGTACTTC.

This clone is a singleton in its sample. The gene calls are TRBV7-2 and TRBJ2-7; 8 bases line up with TRBD1. Germline V lookup: CDR1 SGHTA, CDR2 FQGNSA. J gave up 3 bases and V 0 bases, and 1 base lay outside the gene matches. There are 14 residues in the CDR3. CDR3 sequence (DNA): TGTGCCAGCAGCTTAGCGACAGGGGACTACGAGCAGTACTTC. Protein sequence: CASSLATGDYEQYF.

The chain carries TRBV5-4 and TRBJ2-5; TRBD1 matches 8 bases. The germline CDR1 and CDR2 sequences are SGHNT and YYREEE (reference sequence). CDR3 length: 14 residues. V was pared by 3 bases and J by 7 bases, with 8 bases of the junction left unmatched. CDR3 in amino acids: CASSSGQVTGTQYF. CDR3 DNA: TGTGCCAGCAGCTCGGGACAGGTCACGGGGACCCAGTACTTC. Based on the CDR3 plus reference TRBV5-4 and TRBJ2-5, the full variable domain is ETGVTQSPTHLIKTRGQQVTLRCSSQSGHNTVSWYQQALGQGPQFIFQYYREEENGRGNFPPRFSGLQFPNYSSELNVNALELDDSALYLCASSSGQVTGTQYFGPGTRLLVL.

Only one count was recorded for this clone. The CDR3: CASSPTGRVNEQFF. CDR3 nucleotides: TGTGCCAGCAGTCCAACGGGGAGGGTCAATGAGCAGTTCTTC. This chain connects TRBV25-1 to TRBJ2-1; TRBD2 agrees at 7 bases. From germline, CDR1 is MGHDK and CDR2 SYGVNS. The CDR3 spans 14 residues. The J segment lost 6 bases and the V segment lost 5 bases, leaving 7 bases of the junction unmatched.

The rearrangement joins TRBV4-2 to TRBJ1-5; possibly TRBD1 for D (5 bases). Germline CDR1 LGHNA, CDR2 YNFKEQ. V dropped 4 bases and J dropped 6 bases, with 19 bases sitting between them. The CDR3 has 16 residues. The CDR3 bases are TGTGCCAGCAGCCGCCGGACATCCCTAGAAGGTCAGCCCCAGCATTTT. Protein: CASSRRTSLEGQPQHF.

V is TRBV7-3 and J is TRBJ2-1; D is unclear. Trimming took 1 base from V and 0 from J, leaving 10 bases between them. This CDR3 is built from 16 residues. Germline V gives CDR1 SGHTA, CDR2 FQGTGA. CDR3 in DNA: TGTGCCAGCAGCTTAATCGGCGGTAGCTCCTACAATGAGCAGTTCTTC. Translating gives CASSLIGGSSYNEQFF.

This chain links TRBV28 with TRBJ1-1; D may be TRBD1 (5 bases). Trimming removed 3 bases from V and 4 bases from J, with 24 bases in between. Germline lookup yields CDR1 MDHEN and CDR2 SYDVKM. The CDR3 extends over 18 amino acids. This chain's CDR3 is CASSFSGGAESWSTEAFF. Here the CDR3 DNA reads TGTGCCAGCAGTTTTTCCGGTGGGGCGGAGTCTTGGAGCACTGAAGCTTTCTTT.

The chain carries TRBV12-5 and TRBJ1-1; D might be TRBD1 (6 bases). V lost 11 bases and J 3 bases, leaving 16 bases between the germline ends. This CDR3 region has 13 residues. CDR1 and CDR2 (germline): LGHNT, FRNRAP. The CDR3 nucleotides read TGTGCTGGACGGGGGGCGGTGGACACTGAAGCTTTCTTT. Translating gives CAGRGAVDTEAFF. Variable domain in full (rest from reference TRBV12-5 and TRBJ1-1): DARVTQTPRHKVTEMGQEVTMRCQPILGHNTVFWYRQTMMQGLELLAYFRNRAPLDDSGMPKDRFSAEMPDATLATLKIQPSEPRDSAVYFCAGRGAVDTEAFFGQGTRLTVV.

V is TRBV7-8 and J is TRBJ2-7; 11 bases line up with TRBD1. The CDR3 has 15 amino acids. Germline lookup yields CDR1 SGHVS and CDR2 FQNEAQ. The V and J ends lost 5 bases and 5 bases, in that order; junction bases with no gene match: 8. CDR3 DNA: TGTGCCAGCAGCCCCGGACAGGGGGCATTAAACGAGCAGTACTTC. Residues: CASSPGQGALNEQYF.

V gene TRBV28 combines with J gene TRBJ2-1, with a possible D match to TRBD1 (6 bases). The CDR3 runs 13 residues. Germline-derived CDR1 and CDR2 are MDHEN and SYDVKM. Trimming cost V 1 base and J 10 bases, with 11 bases left between them. The CDR3 DNA is TGTGCCAGCAGTTTATACGCAGGGGACGAGCAGTTCTTC. Translation gives CASSLYAGDEQFF.

The chain employs TRBV4-1 and TRBJ1-4; a possible D gene is TRBD1 (6 bases). The CDR3 contains 14 residues. V lost 5 bases and J 10 bases, leaving 17 bases between the germline ends. The V gene's germline CDR1 is MGHRA and CDR2 YSYEKL. In DNA form, the CDR3 reads TGCGCCAGCAGCTCGGACAGACTGATCGGAAAACTGTTTTTT. It yields the protein CASSSDRLIGKLFF.

The chain uses TRBV28 and TRBJ1-5, with D tentatively TRBD1 (5 bases). Trimming took 10 bases from V and 3 from J, leaving 13 bases between them. Looked up from germline, CDR1 is MDHEN and CDR2 is SYDVKM. CDR3 length: 13 residues. CDR3 loop: CATMTDFNQPQHF. DNA of the CDR3: TGTGCCACCATGACAGACTTCAATCAGCCCCAGCATTTT. Full variable domain (rest looked up from reference TRBV28 and TRBJ1-5): DVKVTQSSRYLVKRTGEKVFLECVQDMDHENMFWYRQDPGLGLRLIYFSYDVKMKEKGDIPEGYSVSREKKERFSLILESASTNQTSMYLCATMTDFNQPQHFGDGTRLSIL.

This chain uses TRBV7-3 with TRBJ2-3; D is ambiguous. V was cut by 2 bases and J by 0 bases, with 12 bases left in between. Germline assignment: CDR1 SGHTA and CDR2 FQGTGA. The CDR3 is 16 amino acids. The CDR3 here is CASSLVGSYSTDTQYF. CDR3 in DNA: TGTGCCAGCAGCTTAGTGGGCAGCTATAGCACAGATACGCAGTATTTT.